The rows below give T cell receptor beta chains drawn from one sample of a study of PD-1 blockade in mismatch repair-deficient tumors. TCRdb's copy holds only in-frame clones and misses some; the assay was immunoSEQ multiplex PCR. In the table there are around 100,000 clones, more than 60% of which are singletons. The material was peripheral blood, obtained 60 weeks after starting pembrolizumab. The source is an adult with mismatch repair-deficient cancer. Both conserved end residues are part of each CDR3. Fields, in order: V gene, clone size, D gene, J gene, CDR3 protein, CDR3 DNA. D genes are given only for firm matches. Clone size is stated in some rows and not others, as once, few, many or a class when expanded.

TRBV19	-	-	TRBJ1-4	CASSTGTWAEKLFF	TGTGCCAGTAGCACCGGGACATGGGCGGAAAAACTGTTTTTT
TRBV27	-	TRBD2	TRBJ2-2	CASRIAGGNTGELFF	TGTGCCAGCAGGATAGCGGGAGGGAACACCGGGGAGCTGTTTTTT
TRBV4-3	few	TRBD1	TRBJ2-5	CASSQDWTGQETQYF	TGCGCCAGCAGCCAAGATTGGACAGGCCAAGAGACCCAGTACTTC
TRBV5-1	-	TRBD1	TRBJ2-7	CASSLVGQGASYEQYF	TGCGCCAGCAGCTTGGTAGGACAGGGGGCTAGCTACGAGCAGTACTTC
TRBV20-1	-	-	TRBJ2-4	CSASQAHIQYF	TGCAGTGCTAGTCAGGCGCACATTCAGTACTTC
TRBV7-3	-	TRBD2	TRBJ2-1	CASSPVASGTVFLSSYNEQFF	TGTGCCAGCAGCCCTGTGGCAAGCGGGACGGTTTTCCTAAGCTCCTACAATGAGCAGTTCTTC
TRBV6-5	-	-	TRBJ1-5	CASQGPNQPQHF	TGTGCCAGCCAGGGACCGAATCAGCCCCAGCATTTT
TRBV7-6	-	-	TRBJ1-2	CASSAQGSYGYTF	TGTGCCAGCAGCGCCCAGGGGTCCTATGGCTACACCTTC
TRBV30	few	TRBD2	TRBJ2-2	CAWSVLAGGLGELFF	TGTGCCTGGAGTGTTCTAGCGGGAGGTCTCGGGGAGCTGTTTTTT
TRBV4-2	-	-	TRBJ2-7	CASSQEKGSDEQYF	TGTGCCAGCAGCCAAGAGAAGGGTAGCGACGAGCAGTACTTC
TRBV30	-	-	TRBJ1-1	CAWTRGDLTFTEAFF	TGTGCCTGGACACGGGGGGACCTGACTTTCACTGAAGCTTTCTTT
TRBV7-9	-	TRBD2	TRBJ2-1	CASSPPRGVSYNEQFF	TGTGCCAGCAGCCCCCCCCGGGGGGTCTCCTACAATGAGCAGTTCTTC
TRBV25-1	-	TRBD1	TRBJ1-2	CASSGHSHRGLTF	TGTGCCAGCAGTGGACACTCCCACAGGGGGCTCACCTTC
TRBV9	-	TRBD2	TRBJ2-7	CASSVATGEGLARFEQYF	TGTGCCAGCAGCGTAGCTACGGGGGAGGGACTAGCGAGATTCGAGCAGTACTTC
TRBV5-8	-	-	TRBJ1-1	CASSLYVNTEAFF	TGTGCCAGCAGCTTGTACGTGAACACTGAAGCTTTCTTT
TRBV14	-	TRBD2	TRBJ2-5	CASSPRGRGEETQYF	TGTGCCAGCAGTCCCCGGGGGCGGGGGGAAGAGACCCAGTACTTC
TRBV30	-	TRBD2	TRBJ2-1	CAWREVGLALNEQFF	TGTGCCTGGAGGGAGGTAGGACTAGCGCTCAATGAGCAGTTCTTC
TRBV11-2	-	-	TRBJ1-1	CASSKTQTGRLNTEAFF	TGTGCCAGCAGCAAAACCCAAACAGGGCGGCTGAACACTGAAGCTTTCTTT
TRBV2	few	-	TRBJ1-2	CASSDNVYPYGYTF	TGTGCCAGCAGTGACAATGTATACCCCTATGGCTACACCTTC
TRBV7-6	-	TRBD1	TRBJ2-7	CASSLQGVLPGRQGFEQYF	TGTGCCAGCAGCTTACAGGGGGTCCTTCCGGGACGCCAGGGGTTCGAGCAGTACTTC
TRBV29-1	-	-	TRBJ2-4	CSVERGEQIQYF	TGCAGCGTTGAGAGGGGGGAACAGATTCAGTACTTC
TRBV7-2	-	-	TRBJ1-4	CASSLGAREKLFF	TGTGCCAGCAGCTTGGGGGCGCGTGAAAAACTGTTTTTT
TRBV5-1	-	-	TRBJ1-5	CASSLDGSDNQPQHF	TGCGCCAGCAGCTTGGATGGCAGCGACAATCAGCCCCAGCATTTT
TRBV30	once	-	TRBJ1-2	CAWSVGRDLYGYTF	TGTGCCTGGAGTGTAGGCAGGGACCTTTATGGCTACACCTTC
TRBV7-2	few	-	TRBJ2-7	CASSLAGTYEQYF	TGTGCCAGCAGCTTGGCGGGAACCTACGAGCAGTACTTC
TRBV19	-	-	TRBJ2-2	CASTFGTGELFF	TGTGCCAGCACTTTCGGGACCGGGGAGCTGTTTTTT
TRBV7-3	-	-	TRBJ2-6	CASNSGGANVLTF	TGTGCCAGCAACTCCGGGGGGGCCAACGTCCTGACTTTC
TRBV27	-	-	TRBJ2-7	CASSLGGGAIYEQYF	TGTGCCAGCAGTTTGGGTGGCGGGGCGATTTACGAGCAGTACTTC
TRBV18	-	TRBD1	TRBJ1-2	CASSPGQGPNYGYTF	TGTGCCAGCTCACCGGGACAGGGCCCAAACTATGGCTACACCTTC
TRBV6-1	-	-	TRBJ1-1	CASLQGTEAFF	TGTGCCAGCCTGCAGGGAACTGAAGCTTTCTTT